These 31 T cell receptor beta chains were sequenced from one sample in a study of T-cell memory formation after mild COVID-19. Using its own MiXCR run on the 5' RACE reads, TCRdb lists one record per CDR3 protein. The table has 580,000 or so distinct CDR3 sequences, 17% seen once. The sample consisted of PBMCs or a T cell subset sorted from them (not recorded which). The receptors shown here come from an adult woman who had mild COVID-19 (a few samples of this study predate the infection). Cell type and time point are not known.

This clonotype was counted only a few times. The rearrangement joins TRBV4-1 to TRBJ2-3; 10 bases line up with TRBD2. Germline values: CDR1 MGHRA, CDR2 YSYEKL. Losses at the gene ends were 3 bases for V and 0 bases for J; bases not matched to a gene: 12. The CDR3 totals 19 residues. CDR3 DNA sequence: TGCGCCAGCAGCCACGATTCGGTTGGACTAGCGGTGAGCACAGATACGCAGTATTTT. Translating gives CASSHDSVGLAVSTDTQYF.

This chain connects TRBV5-5 to TRBJ2-2; D might be TRBD1 or TRBD2, each matching 5 bases. The CDR3 length is 14 residues. Trimming took 0 bases from V and 9 from J, leaving 12 bases between them. Germline CDR1 is SGHKS and CDR2 is YYEKEE (reference sequence). The CDR3 sequence is CASSLVGTGRELFF. CDR3 DNA sequence: TGTGCCAGCAGCTTGGTGGGGACGGGGCGGGAGCTGTTTTTT.

Only a few counts were recorded for this clonotype. The V call is TRBV19, the J call TRBJ1-1; no firm D call. Germline V lookup: CDR1 LNHDA, CDR2 SQIVND (reference sequence). This CDR3 has 13 residues. Trimming stripped 4 bases from V and 3 bases from J, with 9 bases between. The CDR3 is CASSTSGYTEAFF. The CDR3 DNA is TGTGCCAGTAGTACGAGCGGGTACACTGAAGCTTTCTTT.

This clonotype was counted between two and nine times. The chain combines TRBV2 with TRBJ1-1, with D perhaps matching TRBD1 (5 bases). V was pared by 6 bases and J by 1 base, with 21 bases between. The CDR3 covers 17 residues. Looked up from germline, CDR1 is SNHLY and CDR2 is FYNNEI. The CDR3 bases are TGTGCCAGCAGAGGAATCCCCTGGGGTACAGGGAACACTGAAGCTTTCTTT. Protein sequence: CASRGIPWGTGNTEAFF.

This clonotype was seen more than once but under ten times. V gene TRBV12-3 or TRBV12-4 combines with J gene TRBJ1-4, with D unclear. The length of the CDR3 is 17 residues. V dropped 6 bases and J dropped 0 bases, with 17 bases sitting between them. The CDR3 spells CASSLVMWGATNEKLFF. In DNA form, the CDR3 reads TGTGCCAGCAGCTTGGTTATGTGGGGTGCAACTAATGAAAAACTGTTTTTT.

This clonotype was detected only once. This chain connects TRBV5-1 to TRBJ1-3, with no clear D. V gave up 7 bases and J gave up 1 base, with 9 bases separating them. CDR1 is SGHRS, CDR2 YFSETQ, per germline. CDR3 size: 13 residues. CDR3 residues: CASAMESGNTIYF. CDR3 nucleotide sequence: TGCGCCAGCGCGATGGAATCTGGAAACACCATATATTTT.

CDR3: CASSFIPGGDSGANVLTF. Here the CDR3 DNA reads TGTGCCAGCAGCTTCATCCCGGGGGGAGACTCTGGGGCCAACGTCCTGACTTTC. The chain uses TRBV7-2 and TRBJ2-6, with 7 bases matching TRBD2. Germline CDR1 reads SGHTA; CDR2 reads FQGNSA. This CDR3 spans 18 amino acids. Unmatched junction bases numbered 8, after V lost 3 bases and J lost 0 bases.

This clonotype appeared many times. The chain joins TRBV2 to TRBJ2-3, with D possibly being TRBD1 or TRBD2 (5 bases each). Germline loops: CDR1 SNHLY, CDR2 FYNNEI. The CDR3 has 13 amino acids. V lost 3 bases and J 12 bases, leaving 16 bases between the germline ends. CDR3 in amino acids: CASSDRGANRQYF. CDR3 nucleotides: TGTGCCAGCAGTGACAGAGGGGCCAACCGTCAGTATTTT.

The CDR3 here is CASSPRTAGANVLTF. The CDR3 coding sequence is TGCGCCAGCAGTCCGAGGACAGCTGGGGCCAACGTCCTGACTTTC. V gene TRBV23-1 combines with J gene TRBJ2-6, with D possibly matching TRBD1 (6 bases). TRBV23-1 is an open reading frame whose function is uncertain. The ends were cut back, 4 bases at V and 2 bases at J, with 9 bases in the middle. The CDR3 is 15 amino acids.

The chain combines TRBV6-2 or TRBV6-3 with TRBJ2-2; the D gene could be TRBD1 or TRBD2 (6 bases each). The germline CDR1 and CDR2 sequences are MNHEY and SVGEGT. The CDR3 has 13 residues. V lost 7 bases to trimming and J lost 7 bases, with 13 bases between them. CDR3 nucleotides: TGTGCCAGCATCCTGGGGGGACACGGGGAGCTGTTTTTT. Translating gives CASILGGHGELFF.

The chain is built from TRBV20-1 and TRBJ1-1; unclear D gene. Per germline, CDR1 DFQATT and CDR2 SNEGSKA (reference sequence). Trimming removed 5 bases at V and 4 bases at J, with 20 bases between. The CDR3 contains 15 residues. CDR3 DNA: TGCAGTGCTCAAGGGATTTACGCTCGGGGCACTGAAGCTTTCTTT. It translates to CSAQGIYARGTEAFF.

The rearrangement uses TRBV19 and TRBJ2-7; 10 bases are shared with TRBD2. Germline V gives CDR1 LNHDA, CDR2 SQIVND (reference sequence). V gave up 2 bases and J gave up 2 bases; unmatched junction bases: 6. The CDR3 length is 16 residues. Here the CDR3 reads CASSIPSSGGTYEQYF. As DNA, the CDR3 is TGTGCCAGTAGTATACCCTCTAGCGGGGGAACCTACGAGCAGTACTTC. Looking up the rest from reference TRBV19 and TRBJ2-7 gives the full variable domain: DGGITQSPKYLFRKEGQNVTLSCEQNLNHDAMYWYRQDPGQGLRLIYYSQIVNDFQKGDIAEGYSVSREKKESFPLTVTSAQKNPTAFYLCASSIPSSGGTYEQYFGPGTRLTVT.

This clonotype was seen only once. This chain uses TRBV6-1 with TRBJ2-1; unclear D gene. The germline V gene has CDR1 MNHNS and CDR2 SASEGT. This CDR3 comprises 12 residues. Trimming shortened V by 6 bases and J by 10 bases, and 13 bases separated the two germline ends. CDR3 amino acids: CASRFTVLEQFF. The CDR3 region has the DNA TGTGCCAGCAGATTCACGGTGTTAGAGCAGTTCTTC.

CDR3 sequence reads: CASSEGQGLPRTGNTIYF. For the CDR3, the DNA is TGTGCCAGCAGCGAGGGACAGGGCCTTCCGAGGACTGGAAACACCATATATTTT. The rearrangement joins TRBV7-2 to TRBJ1-3; 9 bases match TRBD1. Germline loops: CDR1 SGHTA, CDR2 FQGNSA. This CDR3 spans 18 amino acids. The V and J ends lost 5 bases and 2 bases, in that order; junction bases with no gene match: 13. Filled out from reference TRBV7-2 and TRBJ1-3, the complete variable domain reads GAGVSQSPSNKVTEKGKDVELRCDPISGHTALYWYRQSLGQGLEFLIYFQGNSAPDKSGLPSDRFSAERTGGSVSTLTIQRTQQEDSAVYLCASSEGQGLPRTGNTIYFGEGSWLTVV.

The chain employs TRBV6-6 and TRBJ1-2; no clear D gene. V was shortened by 0 bases and J by 0 bases, with 17 bases between the two germline ends. The CDR3 covers 18 residues. In germline, CDR1 is MNHNY, CDR2 SVGAGI (reference sequence). In DNA, the CDR3 is TGTGCCAGCAGTTACTCGCGGTATGGTCAGTCATCTAACTATGGCTACACCTTC. It codes for CASSYSRYGQSSNYGYTF.

V usage is TRBV12-3 or TRBV12-4 and J usage is TRBJ1-2, with a weak D call TRBD1 (5 bases). CDR3 length: 12 residues. With 8 bases removed from V and 8 bases from J, the gap between germline ends came to 15 bases. CDR3 region: CASRRQGDGYTF. In nucleotides, the CDR3 is TGTGCCAGCCGCCGGCAGGGCGACGGCTACACCTTC.

This sequence joins TRBV27 and TRBJ2-7, with D unresolved. Trimming shortened V by 0 bases and J by 0 bases, and 9 bases separated the two germline ends. CDR1 and CDR2 from the germline V gene are MNHEY and SMNVEV (reference sequence). This CDR3 contains 15 residues. CDR3 bases: TGTGCCAGCAGTTTATCTACCCTCGGCTCCTACGAGCAGTACTTC. This translates into CASSLSTLGSYEQYF.

This clonotype was seen only a few times. The rearrangement uses TRBV12-3 or TRBV12-4 and TRBJ1-2; possible D gene TRBD1, 6 bases. The CDR3 sequence is 15 residues long. Trimming removed 1 base at V and 7 bases at J, with 16 bases between. CDR3 in DNA: TGTGCCAGCAGTTTAGGGGGACAAAGACCCTCTGGCTACACCTTC. Translation gives CASSLGGQRPSGYTF.

The rearrangement joins TRBV6-2 or TRBV6-3 to TRBJ2-7, with 7 bases matching TRBD1. The V gene's germline CDR1 is MNHEY and CDR2 SVGEGT. CDR3 size: 14 residues. With V trimmed by 6 bases and J by 4 bases, 9 bases remained unmatched. CDR3 bases: TGTGCCAGCAGCTACGGACAGGACGATTACGAGCAGTACTTC. It codes for CASSYGQDDYEQYF.

The chain employs TRBV5-1 and TRBJ2-3; the D gene could be TRBD1 or TRBD2 (5 bases each). Germline-derived CDR1 and CDR2 are SGHRS and YFSETQ. V lost 1 base, J lost 4 bases, and 10 bases lay in between. The CDR3 has 14 residues. CDR3 residues: CASSLPGRADTQYF. The DNA for the CDR3 is TGCGCCAGCAGCTTGCCAGGGAGAGCAGATACGCAGTATTTT.

This clonotype has only a few counts. This rearrangement joins TRBV7-2 to TRBJ2-2, with unresolved D. The length of the CDR3 is 16 residues. V lost 5 bases to trimming and J lost 0 bases, with 13 bases between them. Looked up from germline, CDR1 is SGHTA and CDR2 is FQGNSA. The CDR3 region is CASSPRTVANTGELFF. The CDR3 DNA sequence: TGTGCCAGCAGCCCTAGGACCGTCGCGAACACCGGGGAGCTGTTTTTT.

This clonotype was detected many times. CDR3 sequence reads: CARGPGGAGSYEQYF. The CDR3 DNA reads TGTGCCAGGGGTCCAGGGGGCGCAGGCTCCTACGAGCAGTACTTC. The chain joins TRBV4-2 to TRBJ2-7; TRBD1 aligns across 8 bases. The CDR3 is made up of 15 amino acids. CDR1 and CDR2 (germline): LGHNA, YNFKEQ. J lost 0 bases, V lost 9 bases, and 10 bases had no gene match.

In this sample, this clonotype turned up a few times. This sequence joins TRBV15 and TRBJ2-1; D is undetermined. The CDR3 has 16 residues. Deletions cut 2 bases from V and 5 bases from J, with 16 bases between. Germline V gene data show CDR1 as LNHNV and CDR2 as YYDKDF (reference sequence). CDR3: CATSRRVGPSDNEQFF. CDR3 coding DNA: TGTGCCACCAGCAGAAGGGTAGGGCCATCGGACAATGAGCAGTTCTTC.

This clonotype was seen more than once but under ten times. The gene calls are TRBV6-5 and TRBJ2-7; 7 nucleotides align to TRBD1. J was trimmed by 6 bases and V by 6 bases; bases with no gene match: 2. This CDR3 spans 11 amino acids. Germline CDR1 MNHEY, CDR2 SVGAGI. The CDR3 region has the DNA TGTGCCAGCAGACAGGGGACCGAGCAGTACTTC. The encoded protein is CASRQGTEQYF.

This clonotype has just a few counts. The chain carries TRBV6-6 and TRBJ2-1; D remains unclear. The CDR3 covers 13 residues. V lost 2 bases to trimming and J lost 8 bases, with 10 bases between them. Germline CDR1 reads MNHNY; CDR2 reads SVGAGI (reference sequence). CDR3 region: CASSYDTAYEQFF. The CDR3, as DNA: TGTGCCAGCAGTTACGACACTGCCTATGAGCAGTTCTTC.

V is TRBV7-6 and J is TRBJ1-1; possible D gene TRBD1, 5 bases. The CDR3 contains 16 residues. V was shortened by 5 bases and J by 4 bases, with 20 bases between the two germline ends. Germline V gives CDR1 SGHVS, CDR2 FNYEAQ. The CDR3 region has the DNA TGTGCCAGCAGCCTGGGACCCCTAGGCATGGGCACTGAAGCTTTCTTT. Amino acids: CASSLGPLGMGTEAFF.

The V call is TRBV7-9, the J call TRBJ1-5, with a weak D call TRBD1 (6 bases). The CDR3 consists of 14 residues. The germline V and J ends were trimmed by 2 bases and 5 bases, with 10 bases remaining between them. CDR1 is SEHNR and CDR2 is FQNEAQ in the germline V gene (reference sequence). For the CDR3, the DNA is TGTGCCAGCAGCTTACCGGGGGCAGATCAGCCCCAGCATTTT. Amino acid sequence: CASSLPGADQPQHF.

As DNA, the CDR3 is TGTGCCAGCAGCTTAGCGGGCGGGATCTCCTACAATGAGCAGTTCTTC. It codes for CASSLAGGISYNEQFF. The chain is built from TRBV7-2 and TRBJ2-1, with D perhaps matching TRBD2 (6 bases). CDR1 and CDR2 (germline): SGHTA, FQGNSA. This CDR3 spans 16 amino acids. V was trimmed by 0 bases and J by 0 bases, leaving 9 bases between them.

This clonotype turned up a few times. This chain links TRBV6-1 with TRBJ2-7; 11 positions agree with TRBD2. The length of the CDR3 is 16 residues. Germline loops: CDR1 MNHNS, CDR2 SASEGT. The J segment lost 4 bases and the V segment lost 4 bases, leaving 9 bases of the junction unmatched. This CDR3 is CASSAQLAGDPYEQYF. The CDR3 DNA reads as TGTGCCAGCAGTGCCCAACTAGCGGGGGATCCTTACGAGCAGTACTTC.

This clonotype was recorded many times. The V and J genes are TRBV5-1 and TRBJ2-3; D is uncertain. Germline values: CDR1 SGHRS, CDR2 YFSETQ. The V end lost 3 bases, the J end lost 2 bases, and 13 bases lay between the germline ends. The CDR3 has 15 residues. The DNA for the CDR3 is TGCGCCAGCAGCTACCTGCGGCCCGACACAGATACGCAGTATTTT. As protein: CASSYLRPDTDTQYF.

This clonotype was counted a few times. One end of the junction does not line up with germline, which may come from a read error. This chain joins TRBV5-1 and TRBJ2-3; D assignment may be TRBD1 or TRBD2 (5 bases each). Germline V lookup: CDR1 SGHRS, CDR2 YFSETQ. The CDR3 has 17 residues. CDR3 loop: CASSLGTVLGRTDSDDF. The DNA for the CDR3 is TGCGCCAGCAGCCTGGGGACGGTCCTTGGCCGCACAGATAGCGATGATTTT.